The 8 T cell receptor beta chains below were found in one sample sequenced in a study of blood T cell repertoires in COVID-19. TCRdb's table, derived via immunoSEQ multiplex PCR, lists solely in-frame clones and lacks some. In the table there are 290,000 or so clones, almost 85% of which are singletons. The sequenced material came from peripheral blood. Every receptor here comes from a man in his forties or fifties with active or convalescent COVID-19.

The chain has TRBV6-4 and TRBJ1-2; 9 positions match TRBD1. J was trimmed by 3 bases and V by 5 bases; bases with no gene match: 7. The CDR3 is made up of 15 amino acids. Germline loops: CDR1 MRHNA, CDR2 SNTAGT. CDR3 region: CASSPRTGAYYGYTF. CDR3 coding DNA: TGTGCCAGCAGTCCGCGGACAGGGGCGTACTATGGCTACACCTTC.

This clone was counted only a few times. The chain joins TRBV11-2 to TRBJ2-1, with D perhaps matching TRBD1 (7 bases). The CDR3 spans 15 residues. Looked up from germline, CDR1 is SGHAT and CDR2 is FQNNGV. Trimming removed 5 bases from V and 5 bases from J, with 16 bases in between. CDR3 sequence (DNA): TGTGCCAGCAGCCCCCGAGGGGGCGGGAACAATGAGCAGTTCTTC. Its translation is CASSPRGGGNNEQFF.

The table lists this clone with a count of one. The chain uses TRBV27 and TRBJ2-4; 9 bases align to TRBD2. CDR1 is MNHEY, CDR2 SMNVEV, per germline (reference sequence). The CDR3 covers 13 residues. Losses at the gene ends were 6 bases for V and 8 bases for J; bases not matched to a gene: 5. The CDR3 DNA reads as TGTGCCAGCAGCTCCGGGACTAGCCACATTCAGTACTTC. Encoded protein: CASSSGTSHIQYF.

The rearrangement uses TRBV2 and TRBJ2-5; TRBD2 agrees at 7 bases. Trimming cost V 7 bases and J 5 bases; bases outside gene matches: 7. The CDR3 length is 13 residues. The germline CDR1 and CDR2 sequences are SNHLY and FYNNEI. The CDR3 nucleotides are TGTGCCAGCATCCGCGGGAGCGGGGAGACCCAGTACTTC. Residues: CASIRGSGETQYF. Full variable domain (missing parts from reference TRBV2 and TRBJ2-5): EPEVTQTPSHQVTQMGQEVILRCVPISNHLYFYWYRQILGQKVEFLVSFYNNEISEKSEIFDDQFSVERPDGSNFTLKIRSTKLEDSAMYFCASIRGSGETQYFGPGTRLLVL.

This clone has just one count. This chain connects TRBV6-5 to TRBJ1-1; 12 bases fit TRBD1. The CDR3 length is 15 residues. Per germline, CDR1 MNHEY and CDR2 SVGAGI. J lost 0 bases, V lost 10 bases, and 6 bases had no gene match. CDR3 coding DNA: TGTGCCACCCTGGGACAGGGGGCAATGAACACTGAAGCTTTCTTT. Protein sequence: CATLGQGAMNTEAFF.

The CDR3 spells CASSLELGAGEQYF. CDR3 nucleotide sequence: TGTGCCAGCAGCTTAGAGCTGGGGGCTGGAGAGCAGTACTTC. The rearrangement uses TRBV7-9 and TRBJ2-7, with a possible D match to TRBD1 (6 bases). The CDR3 covers 14 residues. Germline V gene data show CDR1 as SEHNR and CDR2 as FQNEAQ (reference sequence). V lost 1 base to trimming and J lost 7 bases, with 14 bases between them.

This clone has just a few counts. The chain combines TRBV5-1 with TRBJ2-2, with D hard to call. The germline V gene has CDR1 SGHRS and CDR2 YFSETQ. Trimming cost V 0 bases and J 0 bases, with 6 bases left between them. The CDR3 runs 15 residues. CDR3 region: CASSLELANTGELFF. DNA for the CDR3: TGCGCCAGCAGCTTGGAATTAGCGAACACCGGGGAGCTGTTTTTT.

A few counts support this clone. The rearrangement links TRBV18 to TRBJ1-4; 7 positions match TRBD1. V was pared by 4 bases and J by 4 bases, with 6 bases of the junction left unmatched. Germline V gene sequence: CDR1 KGHSH, CDR2 LQKENI. This CDR3 region has 15 residues. CDR3 sequence: CASSQPGTDNEKLFF. In DNA, the CDR3 is TGTGCCAGCTCACAACCCGGGACAGATAATGAAAAACTGTTTTTT.